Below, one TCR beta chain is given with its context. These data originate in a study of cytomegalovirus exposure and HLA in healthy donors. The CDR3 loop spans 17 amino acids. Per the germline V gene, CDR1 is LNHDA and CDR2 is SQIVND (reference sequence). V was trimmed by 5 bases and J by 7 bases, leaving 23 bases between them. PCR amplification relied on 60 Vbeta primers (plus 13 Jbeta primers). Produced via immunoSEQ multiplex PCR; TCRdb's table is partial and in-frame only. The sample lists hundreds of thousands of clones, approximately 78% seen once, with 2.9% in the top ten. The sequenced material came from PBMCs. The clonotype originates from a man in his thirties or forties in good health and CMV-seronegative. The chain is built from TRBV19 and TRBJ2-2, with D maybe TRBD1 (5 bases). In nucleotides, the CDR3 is TGTGCCAGTAGTCTATACTCAGTTCTCAGGGTCGACGGGGAGCTGTTTTTT. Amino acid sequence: CASSLYSVLRVDGELFF.